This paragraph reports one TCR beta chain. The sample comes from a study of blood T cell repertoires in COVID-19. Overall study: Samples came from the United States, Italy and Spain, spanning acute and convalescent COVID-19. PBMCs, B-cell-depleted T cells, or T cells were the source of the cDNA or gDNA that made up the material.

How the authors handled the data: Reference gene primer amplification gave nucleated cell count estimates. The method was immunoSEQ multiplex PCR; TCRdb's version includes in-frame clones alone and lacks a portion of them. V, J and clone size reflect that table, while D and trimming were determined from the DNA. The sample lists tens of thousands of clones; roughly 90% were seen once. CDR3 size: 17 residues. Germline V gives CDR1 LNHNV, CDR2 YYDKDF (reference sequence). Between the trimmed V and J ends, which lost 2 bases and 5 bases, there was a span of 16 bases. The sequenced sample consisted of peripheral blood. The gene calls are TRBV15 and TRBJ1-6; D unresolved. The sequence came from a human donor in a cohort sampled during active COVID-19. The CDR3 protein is CATSRPLTRSDNSPLHF. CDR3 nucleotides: TGTGCCACCAGCAGACCATTGACCCGGAGCGATAATTCACCCCTCCACTTT.